This T cell receptor beta chain was identified during a study of control samples from healthy donors and cancer patients. CDR3 length: 11 amino acids. With 0 bases removed from V and 7 bases from J, the gap between germline ends came to 4 bases. The germline CDR1 and CDR2 sequences are MNHNY and SVGAGI (reference sequence). Sequenced by immunoSEQ multiplex PCR; TCRdb stores in-frame clones only, minus some. The repertoire holds about 190,000 clones, with roughly nine tenths as singletons. This rearrangement joins TRBV6-6 to TRBJ2-7; no definite D call. Material: blood. This clonotype was obtained from a man aged 25-40 years in good health. The CDR3 sequence is CASSYSQEQYF. The CDR3 DNA reads as TGTGCCAGCAGTTACTCGCAGGAGCAGTACTTC.